Below are 15 T cell receptor beta chains sequenced from a single sample in a study of blood T cell repertoires in COVID-19. Assay: immunoSEQ multiplex PCR; the TCRdb copy retains only in-frame clones and omits some. Of over 150,000 clones listed, around 86% are singletons. Sequencing was carried out using peripheral blood. The receptors were sampled from a man between 60 and 70 years old with COVID-19, enrolled during active disease.

The V and J genes are TRBV18 and TRBJ2-7, with 10 nucleotides matching TRBD1. J lost 6 bases, V lost 3 bases, and 8 bases had no gene match. The CDR3 extends over 15 amino acids. Looked up from germline, CDR1 is KGHSH and CDR2 is LQKENI. Written as DNA, the CDR3 is TGTGCCAGCTCACCGACGACAGGGGGCGCGGCCGAGCAGTACTTC. Amino acids: CASSPTTGGAAEQYF. Together with reference TRBV18 and TRBJ2-7, the CDR3 gives the full variable domain: NAGVMQNPRHLVRRRGQEARLRCSPMKGHSHVYWYRQLPEEGLKFMVYLQKENIIDESGMPKERFSAEFPKEGPSILRIQQVVRGDSAAYFCASSPTTGGAAEQYFGPGTRLTVT.

V usage is TRBV9 and J usage is TRBJ2-3; the D gene is possibly TRBD2 (7 bases). The V gene lost 0 bases and the J gene lost 6 bases, with 14 bases spanning the gap. Per the germline V gene, CDR1 is SGDLS and CDR2 is YYNGEE. CDR3 length equals 15 residues. The CDR3 loop reads CASSVEGGREDTQYF. The CDR3 nucleotides read TGTGCCAGCAGCGTAGAGGGGGGGAGAGAGGATACGCAGTATTTT.

This clone was picked up one time. At one end, the junction sequence differs from germline, possibly due to a read error. The CDR3 nucleotides read TGCAGCGCCCCTGACTTGCGGGAAGACCTCCGATTC. It encodes CSAPDLREDLRF. V gene TRBV29-1 combines with J gene TRBJ2-7; D is perhaps TRBD2 (6 bases). In germline, CDR1 is SQVTM, CDR2 ANQGSEA. The CDR3 length is 12 residues.

The rearrangement joins TRBV3-1 (or the pseudogene TRBV3-2) to TRBJ1-4, with 7 bases identical to TRBD1. In germline, CDR1 is LGHDT, CDR2 YNNKEL (reference sequence). The CDR3 is made up of 16 amino acids. Losses at the gene ends were 0 bases for V and 9 bases for J; bases not matched to a gene: 10. CDR3 in amino acids: CASSQDQPGQHKKLFF. In DNA, the CDR3 is TGTGCCAGCAGCCAAGACCAACCGGGACAGCACAAAAAACTGTTTTTT.

The chain links TRBV18 to TRBJ1-4; TRBD1 matches at 9 bases. V dropped 3 bases and J dropped 8; count of bases not matched to a gene: 4. The germline V gene encodes CDR1 KGHSH and CDR2 LQKENI. The CDR3 totals 14 residues. CDR3 sequence: CASSPRQGEEKLFF. The CDR3 DNA sequence: TGTGCCAGCTCACCGAGACAGGGGGAGGAAAAACTGTTTTTT.

A note on this clone: One end of the junction is discordant with germline, which a read error may explain. The chain recombines TRBV7-2 with TRBJ2-7; maybe TRBD2 (5 bases). CDR1 SGHTA and CDR2 FQGNSA come from the germline V gene. This CDR3 spans 14 amino acids. The CDR3 nucleotides read TGTGCCGGCAGCTCGGGAATTTCAGCCTACGAGCAGTACTTC. This translates into CAGSSGISAYEQYF.

This clone has only one observation. This sequence joins TRBV12-5 and TRBJ1-1; D call uncertain. Per germline, CDR1 LGHNT and CDR2 FRNRAP. The CDR3 is 13 amino acids. V was pared by 3 bases and J by 6 bases, with 11 bases between. For the CDR3, the DNA is TGTGCTAGTGGTTTAGAAAGCGTCGCTGAAGCTTTCTTT. It is translated as CASGLESVAEAFF.

The chain combines TRBV7-9 with TRBJ1-1, with a tentative D call TRBD1 (6 bases). Trimming removed 5 bases from V and 4 bases from J, with 17 bases in between. Germline-derived CDR1 and CDR2 are SEHNR and FQNEAQ (reference sequence). There are 15 residues in the CDR3. DNA for the CDR3: TGTGCCAGCAGCCACCCTACAGGGATGGGCACTGAAGCTTTCTTT. As protein: CASSHPTGMGTEAFF.

A few counts support this clone. The chain employs TRBV6-2 or TRBV6-3 and TRBJ2-3; 7 nucleotides align to TRBD2. The V segment lost 4 bases and the J segment 9 bases; nucleotides outside the gene matches: 16. CDR1 is MNHEY and CDR2 is SVGEGT in the germline V gene. The CDR3 has 16 residues. CDR3 sequence: CASSSGRAPPRGTQYF. The CDR3 nucleotides are TGTGCCAGCAGTTCGGGGAGGGCACCCCCACGGGGGACGCAGTATTTT.

CDR3 sequence: CASSPVREGHNNSPLHF. The CDR3 DNA follows: TGTGCCAGCTCACCGGTCCGGGAGGGACACAATAATTCACCCCTCCACTTT. The rearrangement joins TRBV18 to TRBJ1-6, with D tentatively TRBD1 (6 bases). CDR3 length equals 17 residues. V lost 3 bases and J 5 bases, leaving 17 bases between the germline ends. Germline CDR1 KGHSH, CDR2 LQKENI. Filled out from reference TRBV18 and TRBJ1-6, the complete variable domain reads NAGVMQNPRHLVRRRGQEARLRCSPMKGHSHVYWYRQLPEEGLKFMVYLQKENIIDESGMPKERFSAEFPKEGPSILRIQQVVRGDSAAYFCASSPVREGHNNSPLHFGNGTRLTVT.

The chain employs TRBV2 and TRBJ1-2; the match to TRBD1 covers 12 bases. CDR3 length: 14 amino acids. V lost 5 bases, J lost 8 bases, and 6 bases stayed unmatched. Germline assignment: CDR1 SNHLY and CDR2 FYNNEI. The CDR3 bases are TGTGCCAGCAGTTTGGGACAGGGGGCGCTCGGCTACACCTTC. This translates into CASSLGQGALGYTF.

The V call is TRBV7-2, the J call TRBJ2-3; D perhaps matches TRBD2 (6 bases). Germline V gene data show CDR1 as SGHTA and CDR2 as FQGNSA. V was cut by 7 bases and J by 2 bases, with 13 bases left in between. This CDR3 has 14 amino acids. The chain's CDR3 is CASKREWNTDTQYF. CDR3 DNA: TGTGCCAGCAAACGGGAGTGGAACACAGATACGCAGTATTTT. The entire variable domain, with the rest obtained from reference TRBV7-2 and TRBJ2-3, is as follows: GAGVSQSPSNKVTEKGKDVELRCDPISGHTALYWYRQSLGQGLEFLIYFQGNSAPDKSGLPSDRFSAERTGGSVSTLTIQRTQQEDSAVYLCASKREWNTDTQYFGPGTRLTVL.

V usage is TRBV6-5 and J usage is TRBJ1-1; 8 bases fit TRBD1. From germline, CDR1 is MNHEY and CDR2 SVGAGI. The ends lost 0 bases at V and 7 bases at J; junction bases unmatched: 7. The CDR3 is 15 residues long. The DNA of the CDR3 is TGTGCCAGCAGTTACTCGCAGGGGGCTTGGGGTGAAGCTTTCTTT. It specifies CASSYSQGAWGEAFF.

This chain links TRBV18 with TRBJ1-1; D is perhaps TRBD1 (5 bases). The CDR3 consists of 16 residues. Trimming removed 2 bases from V and 1 base from J, with 14 bases in between. CDR1 KGHSH and CDR2 LQKENI come from the germline V gene. The CDR3 region has the DNA TGTGCCAGCTCACCAGCTTTGGGGGGGGAGAACACTGAAGCTTTCTTT. Its translation: CASSPALGGENTEAFF.

This clone was recorded at least ten times. This same CDR3 is encoded by further DNA sequences in the sample. V is TRBV5-5 and J is TRBJ1-5; 8 bases line up with TRBD1. This CDR3 has 15 amino acids. V gave up 2 bases and J gave up 2 bases; unmatched junction bases: 3. Germline loops: CDR1 SGHKS, CDR2 YYEKEE (reference sequence). In nucleotides, the CDR3 is TGTGCCAGCAGCTTCGACAGGGGTGGCAATCAGCCCCAGCATTTT. Translated, it gives CASSFDRGGNQPQHF.